The clone carrying this T cell receptor (beta chain) was recorded many times. On each TCR cDNA molecule, a unique molecular identifier was present. TCRdb fed the 5' RACE reads into MiXCR, producing one record per CDR3 protein. The sample holds 45,000 to 55,000 distinct CDR3 sequences, approximately 5.3% seen once. This CDR3 has 13 residues. The germline V and J ends were trimmed by 5 bases and 5 bases, with 12 bases remaining between them. Looked up from germline, CDR1 is WSHSY and CDR2 is SAAADI. This specimen belongs to a study of spatial heterogeneity in lung cancer. Study-wide context: More beta-chain than alpha-chain sequences were consistently detected. Raw-read counts averaged over ten per unique TCR and UMI combination.

The time point is: sample taken at primary tumor resection. Whole RNA was taken from tumor, nontumor lung or frozen PBMC; it was then sequenced unsorted. Untreated early-stage non-small cell lung cancer patients, over 55 in total, were the donors. The gene calls are TRBV10-2 and TRBJ2-5; the D gene is possibly TRBD2 (6 bases). The TCR was taken from a male donor with early-stage non-small cell lung cancer. Sample: PBMCs, taken at surgery. DNA for the CDR3: TGCGCCAGCAGTCTCACCCGGGGGGAGACCCAGTACTTC. It encodes CASSLTRGETQYF.